This paragraph covers one T cell receptor (beta chain) sequence. Original handling: Using reference gene primer amplification, nucleated cell counts were estimated. TCRdb's table, derived via immunoSEQ multiplex PCR, lists solely in-frame clones and lacks some. For V, J and clone size, that table is used; D and trimming come from the DNA. The table lists more than 250,000 clones, about 86% of them singletons. The data were taken from a study of blood T cell repertoires in COVID-19. Across the study: Specimens from acute and convalescent COVID-19 originated in the United States, Italy and Spain. Nucleic acid was either cDNA or gDNA, and it came from T cells, B-cell-depleted T cells, or PBMCs.

The source of this sequence is a man younger than 35 with active or convalescent COVID-19. Sequences were obtained from peripheral blood.

The CDR3 DNA reads as TGTGCCAGCAGCCAAGAGCTGCGGGAGACCCAGTACTTC. Its translation: CASSQELRETQYF. The rearrangement joins TRBV3-1 (or the pseudogene TRBV3-2) to TRBJ2-5; D is unclear. V shed 0 bases and J shed 5 bases, with 7 bases lying between them. CDR1 is LGHDT and CDR2 is YNNKEL in the germline V gene (reference sequence). The CDR3 is 13 amino acids.